The 3 T cell receptor beta chains below come from one sample, sequenced in a study of OX40 agonist ivuxolimab in advanced cancers. Clones were read by immunoSEQ multiplex PCR, and TCRdb kept only the in-frame ones, dropping some. The data hold approximately 70,000 clones, with roughly nine tenths observed a single time. The sample consisted of CD4+ or CD8+ T cells sorted from blood, taken in a trial of the OX40 agonist ivuxolimab. These receptor sequences come from an adult with an advanced solid tumor such as melanoma, head and neck, liver or kidney cancer.

This clone was seen once. One end of the junction varies from germline; a read error may be responsible. J is TRBJ2-7 and V is TRBV2; D might be TRBD1 (6 bases). The germline V gene encodes CDR1 SNHLY and CDR2 FYNNEI. This CDR3 has 11 amino acids. The CDR3 loop is CASREGGEQYF. The CDR3 nucleotides read TGTGCCAGCAGGGAAGGGGGCGAGCAGTACTTC.

This clone appeared once. The chain joins TRBV2 to TRBJ1-2; a possible D gene is TRBD1 (5 bases). Germline V lookup: CDR1 SNHLY, CDR2 FYNNEI. The CDR3 is made up of 14 amino acids. Trimming took off 7 bases at V and 3 bases at J, with 15 bases between the two ends. Written as DNA, the CDR3 is TGTGCCAGCACCGGGGCGGGGACGGACTATGGCTACACCTTC. Translating it yields CASTGAGTDYGYTF.

The J gene is TRBJ1-2, the V gene TRBV6-1; a possible D gene is TRBD1 (5 bases). This CDR3 spans 13 amino acids. Germline CDR1 reads MNHNS; CDR2 reads SASEGT. V lost 10 bases and J lost 2, with 14 bases in between. CDR3 nucleotides: TGTGCCATCTTAAGGGAGGGGAACTATGGCTACACCTTC. Translating it yields CAILREGNYGYTF.